This TCR beta chain was sequenced during a study of blood T cell repertoires in COVID-19. Study details: There were acute and convalescent COVID-19 samples, and they came from the United States, Italy and Spain.

Cohort assignment relied on participant-reported clinical history. Recovered status applied to Cohort 3 donors who had two consecutive negative PCRs. It also applied to those with clearance or with symptom resolution. Trimming at V came to 4 bases and at J to 0 bases, leaving 7 bases not matched to a gene. The germline CDR1 and CDR2 sequences are SGHRS and YFSETQ. This CDR3 region has 15 residues. Under the authors' procedure: Reference gene primer amplification gave estimated nucleated cell counts. The method was immunoSEQ multiplex PCR; TCRdb's version includes in-frame clones alone and lacks a portion of them. That table supplies the V and J calls and clone size; D and trimming were determined from the DNA. Of fewer than 350,000 clones in the sample, around 91% were seen once.

The receptor was derived from a woman aged 40 to 50 who had recovered from COVID-19. Sequenced: PBMCs or T cells enriched from blood (not recorded which). The gene calls are TRBV5-1 and TRBJ2-7, with TRBD1 matching over 7 bases. The CDR3 nucleotides are TGCGCCAGCAGCCTAGGACAGGACAGCTCCTACGAGCAGTACTTC. Encoded protein: CASSLGQDSSYEQYF.